The TCR beta chain described here comes from a study of blood T cell repertoires in COVID-19. Overall study context: The United States, Italy and Spain were the sources of the acute and convalescent COVID-19 samples. The analysed material was cDNA or gDNA that came from T cells, B-cell-depleted T cells, or PBMCs.

This clone was observed a few times. TCRdb's table, derived via immunoSEQ multiplex PCR, lists solely in-frame clones and lacks some. This sample carries around 250,000 clones, around 86% of them seen once, and the ten largest clones take around 2.1%. Cohorts were based on clinical histories the participants reported. This TCR was recovered from a woman between 45 and 65 years old who had recovered from COVID-19. The sequenced sample was PBMCs or T cells enriched from blood (not recorded which).

This chain's CDR3 is CASSSAALGFGGGYTF. The CDR3 DNA is TGTGCCAGCAGCTCCGCGGCCTTAGGCTTCGGCGGCGGCTACACCTTC. The V and J genes are TRBV11-3 and TRBJ1-2; D gene uncertain. Germline V CDR1 and CDR2: SGHNT, YENEEA. V shed 4 bases and J shed 8 bases, with 23 bases lying between them. There are 16 residues in the CDR3.